The entry below describes one T cell receptor beta chain. In its sample, this clonotype was seen a few times. No antigen is known for it. Its ends do not fully match the called genes, so a read error is possible. Library construction relied on 5' RACE. The sequencing machine was an Illumina HiSeq 2500. A second PCR of roughly 7 to 12 cycles was run with a J-beta primer mix and a sample-barcoded 5' primer. A template-switch 5' adaptor carrying 12 random nucleotides introduced a unique molecular identifier onto each TCR beta cDNA molecule. At least 2.5 million CDR3-containing paired-end reads were obtained from each sample. All of the RNA was converted into first-strand cDNA using the Mint cDNA synthesis kit, with a TRBC-specific oligonucleotide serving as the primer. Following uracil-DNA glycosylase treatment, a first 18-cycle PCR with universal primers M1SS and BC2_uni_R was performed on all cDNA. In the source study's methods: Each sample was normalized by randomly selecting 1 million high-quality reads, each carrying a distinct molecular identifier. Reads with shared molecular identifiers were discarded instead of being binned into consensus sequences. MiTCR, with a Q25 quality threshold and the strictest error-elimination algorithm, was used for CDR3 identification, clonotype clustering and error correction. A nonparametric unseen species model using Euler transformation provided a lower-bound estimate of total TCR beta diversity. TCRdb reworked the public reads: Q25 trimming with fastp, MiXCR clone assembly, productive beta chains retained. Entries are consolidated by CDR3 protein sequence, retaining the most common genes and DNA. TCRdb assigned the V and J calls; the authors' analysis was not used. This sample comprises 800,000 to 950,000 distinct CDR3 sequences, 25% to 30% of them detected only once. The ten largest clones represent roughly 10% of the sample.

The data are from a study of blood T cells in healthy people across ages (dated by TCRdb to the mid-2010s). A note on the overall study: Template switching captured roughly one uniquely barcoded TCR beta cDNA molecule per two T cells in model experiments. The study measured age-related changes in TCR beta repertoire diversity using deep sequencing normalized with unique cDNA molecular identifiers. Four age groups were formed from the donors: young (average approximately 16 years), middle-aged (roughly 38), aged (about 62) and long-lived (around 80). For two donors (one aged 18 to 30 and one aged 80 or older), the study analyzed two additional independent replicas of 1 million unique cDNA reads from the same blood draw. Here is what the overall study found, with its caveats: The CMV infection status of donors was not known, potentially confounding age-related changes in expanded clonotypes. Estimates of total diversity based on one million sequenced T cells were considered lower bounds and underestimates. Observed TCR beta diversity correlated strongly with the percentage of naive T cells measured by flow cytometry. Conclusive comparison of naive and antigen-experienced compartments was prevented by the profiling of bulk unsorted PBMCs. Observed TCR beta diversity per million T cells fell roughly linearly with age, and a significant reduction was already apparent by age roughly 41. Compared with the aged group, the long-lived group had more naive CD4+ T cells, fewer expanded clones and increased TCR diversity, suggesting age selection.

Systemically healthy Caucasian individuals from Russia, 39 in total and aged roughly 6 to 100 years, were included as donors. Each donor gave about 9.7 milliliters of peripheral blood, drawn into EDTA-treated Vacutainer tubes. Ficoll-Paque density-gradient centrifugation was used to isolate PBMCs, with at least 7 million per sample. Trizol reagent was used to extract total RNA from PBMCs, with at least 6 micrograms per sample. The percentages of naive CD45RAhigh/CD27high T cells were determined by flow cytometry on a PBMC aliquot from every donor. CDR1 SGDLS and CDR2 YYNGEE are derived from the germline V gene. CDR3 length: 13 amino acids, cysteine to phenylalanine. Only the CDR3 part of the read is kept: 39 bases, read in frame from the first base. These same records also appear under a second study, on T cells of mothers and their children. As that second paper reports: Nine systemically healthy Caucasian individuals served as donors, namely three mothers together with their six children. cDNA synthesis consumed the entire amount of extracted RNA, loaded at 1.5 ug RNA in each 15 ul reaction. In the second PCR, the M1S primer introduced both the sample barcodes and 2-4 random nucleotides. Each mother yielded over 8 million TCR beta CDR3 reads and each child 3 million or so reads. Thymic selection similarly shapes TCR recombination output in related and unrelated pairs, with minor effect from inherited differences. Normalized repertoire overlap was always found to be slightly, but never significantly, higher in related mother-child pairs than in unrelated mother-child pairs. No persistent microchimeric T cell clones were found, with a detection sensitivity of 75 to 100 clones per million clonotypes. Deep NGS was used in the study to compare the TCR beta repertoires of mothers and children and to look for features that separate related mother-child pairs from unrelated individuals. On average, the children were about 10 +/- 4 years old, while the mothers were approximately 40 +/- 4 years old. After adapters were ligated using NEBNext reagents, the libraries underwent 100+100 nt paired-end sequencing on an Illumina HiSeq 2000. Mother and child libraries were prepared a month apart and sequenced in separate runs to prevent cross-contamination. For each donor, somewhere between roughly 450,000 and 2,000,000 distinct TCR beta clonotypes were identified. Naive TCR beta clonotypes were estimated from low-frequency clonotypes matched to each donor's FACS-determined naive share, without sorting.

The rearrangement joined TRBV9 to TRBJ1-2; TRBD1 is a possible D gene, resting on 5 matching bases. Sequenced material: blood. The clonotype comes from a woman aged 40 to 55 in good health. The DNA reads TGTGCCAGCAGCGTAGGCGTGGGGGATGGCCACACCTTC. Translated, this is CASSVGVGDGHTF.